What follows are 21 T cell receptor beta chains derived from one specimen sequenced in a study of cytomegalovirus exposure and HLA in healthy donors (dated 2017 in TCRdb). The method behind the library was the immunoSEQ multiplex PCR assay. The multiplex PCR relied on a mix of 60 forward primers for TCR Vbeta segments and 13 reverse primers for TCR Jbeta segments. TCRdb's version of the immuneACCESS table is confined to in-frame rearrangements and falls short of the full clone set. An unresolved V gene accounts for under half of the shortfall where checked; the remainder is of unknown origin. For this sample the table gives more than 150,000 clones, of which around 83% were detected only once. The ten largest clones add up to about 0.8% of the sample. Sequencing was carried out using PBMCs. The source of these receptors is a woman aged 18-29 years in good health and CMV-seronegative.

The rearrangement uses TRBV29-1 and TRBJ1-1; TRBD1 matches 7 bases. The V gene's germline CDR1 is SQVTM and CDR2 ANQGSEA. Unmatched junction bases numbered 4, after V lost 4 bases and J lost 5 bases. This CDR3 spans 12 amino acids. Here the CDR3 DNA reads TGCAGCGTTGGATCAGGGGGGACTGAAGCTTTCTTT. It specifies CSVGSGGTEAFF.

CDR3 region: CASSYIAGSTDTQYF. The CDR3 nucleotides are TGTGCCAGCAGCTATATAGCGGGTAGCACAGATACGCAGTATTTT. The rearrangement uses TRBV7-3 and TRBJ2-3, with TRBD2 matching 7 bases. CDR3 length: 15 residues. The germline V gene has CDR1 SGHTA and CDR2 FQGTGA. Unmatched junction bases numbered 4, after V lost 4 bases and J lost 0 bases.

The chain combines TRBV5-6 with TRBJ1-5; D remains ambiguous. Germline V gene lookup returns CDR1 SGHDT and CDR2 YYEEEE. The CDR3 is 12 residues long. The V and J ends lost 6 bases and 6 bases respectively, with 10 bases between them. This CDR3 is CASNNRGQPQHF. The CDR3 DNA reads TGTGCCAGCAACAACCGGGGTCAGCCCCAGCATTTT. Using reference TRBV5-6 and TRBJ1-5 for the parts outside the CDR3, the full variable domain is DAGVTQSPTHLIKTRGQQVTLRCSPKSGHDTVSWYQQALGQGPQFIFQYYEEEERQRGNFPDRFSGHQFPNYSSELNVNALLLGDSALYLCASNNRGQPQHFGDGTRLSIL.

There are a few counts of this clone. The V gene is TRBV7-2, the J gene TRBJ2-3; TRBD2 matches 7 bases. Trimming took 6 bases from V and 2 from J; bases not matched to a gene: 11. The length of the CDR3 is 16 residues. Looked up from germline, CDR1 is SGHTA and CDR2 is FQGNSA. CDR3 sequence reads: CASRLEGGRVTDTQYF. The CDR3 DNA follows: TGTGCCAGCAGACTAGAAGGAGGGAGGGTCACAGATACGCAGTATTTT.

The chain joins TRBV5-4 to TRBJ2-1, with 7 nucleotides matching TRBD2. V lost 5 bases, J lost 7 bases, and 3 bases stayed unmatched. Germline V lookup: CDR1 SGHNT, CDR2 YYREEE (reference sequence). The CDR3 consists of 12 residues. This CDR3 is CASRWGGNEQFF. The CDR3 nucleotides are TGTGCCAGCAGATGGGGGGGAAATGAGCAGTTCTTC. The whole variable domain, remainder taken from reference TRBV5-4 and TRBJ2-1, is ETGVTQSPTHLIKTRGQQVTLRCSSQSGHNTVSWYQQALGQGPQFIFQYYREEENGRGNFPPRFSGLQFPNYSSELNVNALELDDSALYLCASRWGGNEQFFGPGTRLTVL.

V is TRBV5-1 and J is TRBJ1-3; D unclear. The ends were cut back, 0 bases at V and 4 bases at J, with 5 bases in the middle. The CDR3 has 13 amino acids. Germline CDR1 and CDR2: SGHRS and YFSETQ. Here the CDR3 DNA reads TGCGCCAGCAGCTTGGCCGAGGGAAACACCATATATTTT. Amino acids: CASSLAEGNTIYF.

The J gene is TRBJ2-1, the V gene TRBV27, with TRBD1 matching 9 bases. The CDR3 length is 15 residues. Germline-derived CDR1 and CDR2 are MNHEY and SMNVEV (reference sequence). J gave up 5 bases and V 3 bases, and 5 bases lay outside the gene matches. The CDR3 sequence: CASSLWTGADNEQFF. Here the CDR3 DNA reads TGTGCCAGCAGTTTGTGGACAGGGGCCGACAATGAGCAGTTCTTC.

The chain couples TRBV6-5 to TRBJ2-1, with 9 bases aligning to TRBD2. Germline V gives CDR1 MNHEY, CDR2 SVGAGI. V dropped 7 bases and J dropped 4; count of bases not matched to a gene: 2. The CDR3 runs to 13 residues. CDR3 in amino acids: CASTLAGYNEQFF. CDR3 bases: TGTGCCAGCACCCTAGCGGGATACAATGAGCAGTTCTTC.

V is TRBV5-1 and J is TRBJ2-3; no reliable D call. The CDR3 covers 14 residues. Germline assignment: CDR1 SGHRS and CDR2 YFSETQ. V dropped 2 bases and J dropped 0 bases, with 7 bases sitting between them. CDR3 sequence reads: CASSFRASTDTQYF. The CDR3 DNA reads TGCGCCAGCAGCTTCCGAGCTAGCACAGATACGCAGTATTTT. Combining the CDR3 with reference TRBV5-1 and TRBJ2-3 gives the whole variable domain KAGVTQTPRYLIKTRGQQVTLSCSPISGHRSVSWYQQTPGQGLQFLFEYFSETQRNKGNFPGRFSGRQFSNSRSEMNVSTLELGDSALYLCASSFRASTDTQYFGPGTRLTVL.

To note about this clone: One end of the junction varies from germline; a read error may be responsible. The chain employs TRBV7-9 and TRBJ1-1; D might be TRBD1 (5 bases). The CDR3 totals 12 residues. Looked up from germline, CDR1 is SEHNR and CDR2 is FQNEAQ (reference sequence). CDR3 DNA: TGTTCCAGCAGCTCGGACGACAGTGAAGCTTTCTTT. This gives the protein CSSSSDDSEAFF.

CDR3 residues: CASSRETGYLGETQYF. The DNA of the CDR3 is TGTGCCAGCAGCCGGGAGACTGGGTACTTAGGGGAGACCCAGTACTTC. The chain couples TRBV5-4 to TRBJ2-5; the D gene is possibly TRBD2 (6 bases). Per the germline V gene, CDR1 is SGHNT and CDR2 is YYREEE (reference sequence). With 4 bases removed from V and 5 bases from J, the gap between germline ends came to 21 bases. The CDR3 loop spans 16 amino acids.

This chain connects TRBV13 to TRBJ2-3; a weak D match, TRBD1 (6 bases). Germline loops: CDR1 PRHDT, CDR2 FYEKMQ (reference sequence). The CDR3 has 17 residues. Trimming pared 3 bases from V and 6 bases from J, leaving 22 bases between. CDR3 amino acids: CASSFGPGTMIGDTQYF. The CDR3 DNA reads TGTGCCAGCAGCTTTGGGCCCGGGACAATGATTGGGGATACGCAGTATTTT. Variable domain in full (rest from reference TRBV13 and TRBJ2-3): AAGVIQSPRHLIKEKRETATLKCYPIPRHDTVYWYQQGPGQDPQFLISFYEKMQSDKGSIPDRFSAQQFSDYHSELNMSSLELGDSALYFCASSFGPGTMIGDTQYFGPGTRLTVL.

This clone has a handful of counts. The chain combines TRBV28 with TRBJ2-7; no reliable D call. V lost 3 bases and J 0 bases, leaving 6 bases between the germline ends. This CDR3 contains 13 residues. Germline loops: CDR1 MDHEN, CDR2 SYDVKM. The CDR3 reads CASSFLRSYEQYF. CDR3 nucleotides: TGTGCCAGCAGTTTCCTACGCTCCTACGAGCAGTACTTC.

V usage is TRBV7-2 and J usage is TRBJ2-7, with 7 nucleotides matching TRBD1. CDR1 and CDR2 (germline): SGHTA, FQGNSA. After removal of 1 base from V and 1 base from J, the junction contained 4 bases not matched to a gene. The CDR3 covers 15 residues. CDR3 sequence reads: CASSLVGRGSYEQYF. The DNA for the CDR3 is TGTGCCAGCAGCTTAGTTGGCAGGGGGTCCTACGAGCAGTACTTC. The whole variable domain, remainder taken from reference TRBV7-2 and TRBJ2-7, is GAGVSQSPSNKVTEKGKDVELRCDPISGHTALYWYRQSLGQGLEFLIYFQGNSAPDKSGLPSDRFSAERTGGSVSTLTIQRTQQEDSAVYLCASSLVGRGSYEQYFGPGTRLTVT.

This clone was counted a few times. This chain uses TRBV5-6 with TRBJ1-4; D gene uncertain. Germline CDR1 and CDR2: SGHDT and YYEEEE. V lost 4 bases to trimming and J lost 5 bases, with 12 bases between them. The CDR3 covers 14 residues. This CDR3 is CASSLELANEKLFF. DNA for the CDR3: TGTGCCAGCAGCCTCGAACTCGCGAATGAAAAACTGTTTTTT.

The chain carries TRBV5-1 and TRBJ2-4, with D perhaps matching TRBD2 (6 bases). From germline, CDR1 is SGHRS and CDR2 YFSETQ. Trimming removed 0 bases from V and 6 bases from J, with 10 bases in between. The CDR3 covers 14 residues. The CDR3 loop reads CASSLVVSGNIQYF. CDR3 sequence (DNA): TGCGCCAGCAGCTTGGTAGTTAGCGGAAACATTCAGTACTTC. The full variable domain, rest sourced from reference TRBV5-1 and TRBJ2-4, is KAGVTQTPRYLIKTRGQQVTLSCSPISGHRSVSWYQQTPGQGLQFLFEYFSETQRNKGNFPGRFSGRQFSNSRSEMNVSTLELGDSALYLCASSLVVSGNIQYFGAGTRLSVL.

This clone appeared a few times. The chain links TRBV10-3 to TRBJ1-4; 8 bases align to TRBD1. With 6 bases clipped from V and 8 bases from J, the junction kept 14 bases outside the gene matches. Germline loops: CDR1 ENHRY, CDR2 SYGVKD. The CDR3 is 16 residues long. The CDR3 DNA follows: TGTGCCATCAGCGAAGGGGGAGGTAGGACAGGGGAAAAACTGTTTTTT. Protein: CAISEGGGRTGEKLFF.

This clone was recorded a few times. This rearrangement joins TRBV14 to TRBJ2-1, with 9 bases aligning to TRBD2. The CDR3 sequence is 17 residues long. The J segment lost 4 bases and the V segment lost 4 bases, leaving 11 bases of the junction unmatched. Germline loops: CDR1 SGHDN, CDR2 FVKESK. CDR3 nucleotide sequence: TGTGCCAGCAGCCCAAGACCCACTAGCGGGTGGTACAATGAGCAGTTCTTC. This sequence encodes CASSPRPTSGWYNEQFF.

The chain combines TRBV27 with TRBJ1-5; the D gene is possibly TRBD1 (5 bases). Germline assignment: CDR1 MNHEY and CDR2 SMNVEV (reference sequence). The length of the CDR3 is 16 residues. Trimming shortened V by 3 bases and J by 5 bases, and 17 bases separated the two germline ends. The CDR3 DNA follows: TGTGCCAGCAGTTTTCGATTCGGGGGGTCCCATCAGCCCCAGCATTTT. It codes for CASSFRFGGSHQPQHF.

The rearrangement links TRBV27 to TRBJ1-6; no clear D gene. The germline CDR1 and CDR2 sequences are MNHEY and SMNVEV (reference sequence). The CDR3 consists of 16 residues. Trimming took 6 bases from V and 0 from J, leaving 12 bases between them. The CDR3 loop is CASRSIQSSYNSPLHF. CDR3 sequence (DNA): TGTGCCAGCAGGTCGATACAGAGCTCCTATAATTCACCCCTCCACTTT.

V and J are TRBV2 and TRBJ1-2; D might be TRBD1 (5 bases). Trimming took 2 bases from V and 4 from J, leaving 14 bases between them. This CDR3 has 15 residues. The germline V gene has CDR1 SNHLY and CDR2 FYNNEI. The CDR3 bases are TGTGCCAGCAGTGAACAGGGCACTGGTGGCTATGGCTACACCTTC. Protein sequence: CASSEQGTGGYGYTF.